This T cell receptor beta chain is from a study of CD8 T cells in Susac syndrome. The CDR3 runs 15 residues. Per the germline V gene, CDR1 is SGHNT and CDR2 is YENEEA. J lost 6 bases, V lost 6 bases, and 9 bases had no gene match. FACS was used to enrich TEMRA cells, whereas the CD8+ and CD4+ T cells were obtained by negative isolation. RNA, at about 0.45 to 1 ug, was reverse transcribed with random hexamers. Coverage of TCR beta CDR3 amplification by immunoSEQ multiplex PCR extended to 54 Vbeta and 13 Jbeta. TCRdb ran MiXCR on the immunoSEQ multiplex PCR reads and lists one entry per CDR3 protein. Altogether approximately 190,000 distinct CDR3 sequences are present, 90% to 95% being singletons, with the ten largest covering 0.093%.

Sample: CD4+ T cells from PBMCs. The clonotype comes from a human donor with multiple sclerosis. This chain uses TRBV11-3 with TRBJ1-1; 11 nucleotides align to TRBD1. CDR3 residues: CASSPGQGAEPEAFF. The CDR3 bases are TGTGCCAGCAGTCCCGGACAGGGGGCCGAGCCTGAAGCTTTCTTT.